Below, 30 T cell receptor beta chains from the same sample are listed, as sequenced in a study of vaccination and CD4 T cells after COVID-19. Indicated treatment: roughly 10-day PBMC culture with coronavirus spike peptide pools or control peptides (ViraFEST assay). Collection of the unexposed donor's CD4+ T cells took place before the COVID-19 pandemic (2011-2018). Their antigens are not known. Oncomine TCR Beta short-read sequencing was applied to DNA from cultured CD4+ T cells. The template was genomic DNA from cultured CD4+ T cells. TCRdb analysed the PCR reads with MiXCR anew, one entry per CDR3 protein. The sample shows around 10,000 distinct CDR3 sequences, 34% of them seen only once. Sequencing was performed on CD4+ T cells from blood, cultured in vitro. Every receptor here comes from a human donor in good health.

Note on this clonotype: No conserved phenylalanine or tryptophan is present at the end of the CDR3, so a read error is the likely explanation. V usage is TRBV7-6 and J usage is TRBJ2-1; unclear D gene. The CDR3 totals 13 residues. V lost 1 base and J lost 4, with 5 bases in between. From germline, CDR1 is SGHVS and CDR2 FNYEAQ. The CDR3 protein is CASSLDVYNEQFL. CDR3 in DNA: TGTGCCAGCAGCTTAGATGTATACAATGAGCAGTTCCTC.

There are a few counts of this clonotype. The V call is TRBV19, the J call TRBJ2-1; the match to TRBD2 covers 7 bases. With 4 bases clipped from V and 2 bases from J, the junction kept 8 bases outside the gene matches. The CDR3 sequence is 16 residues long. Germline CDR1 reads LNHDA; CDR2 reads SQIVND (reference sequence). The CDR3 is CASSSLSAGAYNEQFF. The CDR3 nucleotides are TGTGCCAGTAGTAGTTTGTCGGCGGGAGCCTACAATGAGCAGTTCTTC.

The chain joins TRBV6-1 to TRBJ2-7; D not certain. Trimming left V 6 bases short and J 1 base short, with 19 bases between. CDR3 length equals 16 residues. CDR1 is MNHNS and CDR2 is SASEGT in the germline V gene. The CDR3 DNA sequence: TGTGCCAGCAGGGCGGCTGGTGCTCCAACTTCCTACGAGCAGTACTTC. The encoded protein is CASRAAGAPTSYEQYF.

This chain connects TRBV6-5 to TRBJ2-3; TRBD2 agrees at 7 bases. Germline V lookup: CDR1 MNHEY, CDR2 SVGAGI. CDR3 length equals 15 residues. V shed 4 bases, J shed 2 bases, and the junction held 6 bases outside the gene matches. The CDR3 sequence: CASSSPGLPTDTQYF. Here the CDR3 DNA reads TGTGCCAGCAGTTCACCGGGACTACCCACAGATACGCAGTATTTT.

The rearrangement joins TRBV2 to TRBJ2-7; D perhaps matches TRBD2 (6 bases). The CDR3 covers 13 residues. From germline, CDR1 is SNHLY and CDR2 FYNNEI. Deletions cut 3 bases from V and 3 bases from J, with 9 bases between. Written as DNA, the CDR3 is TGTGCCAGCAGTGAGCGGGAAAACTACGAGCAGTACTTC. This translates into CASSERENYEQYF.

This clonotype has more than one count but fewer than ten. This sequence joins TRBV7-2 and TRBJ2-3, with D possibly being TRBD1 (5 bases). This CDR3 comprises 14 residues. The germline V and J ends were trimmed by 5 bases and 5 bases, with 14 bases remaining between them. Germline V gene sequence: CDR1 SGHTA, CDR2 FQGNSA. CDR3 coding DNA: TGTGCCAGCAGCCCCTCCCTTCAGGGAGATACGCAGTATTTT. It specifies CASSPSLQGDTQYF.

In its sample, this clonotype was seen a few times. The V call is TRBV28, the J call TRBJ2-7, with D tentatively TRBD1 (6 bases). This CDR3 region has 13 residues. Trimming removed 5 bases at V and 1 base at J, with 9 bases between. CDR1 and CDR2 (germline): MDHEN, SYDVKM. The DNA for the CDR3 is TGTGCCAGCAGTACAGGGAATTCCTACGAGCAGTACTTC. It is translated as CASSTGNSYEQYF.

The chain has TRBV30 and TRBJ1-5; 9 positions agree with TRBD1. From germline, CDR1 is GTSNPN and CDR2 SVGIG (reference sequence). Losses at the gene ends were 0 bases for V and 0 bases for J; bases not matched to a gene: 18. The CDR3 runs to 21 residues. The CDR3 loop reads CAWSVSQGATQRRNSNQPQHF. The CDR3 bases are TGTGCCTGGAGTGTTTCACAGGGGGCGACCCAGAGAAGAAATAGCAATCAGCCCCAGCATTTT.

This clonotype has just a few counts. The rearrangement uses TRBV7-2 and TRBJ2-7, with D possibly being TRBD2 (6 bases). V was pared by 3 bases and J by 5 bases, with 11 bases between. Germline V gene sequence: CDR1 SGHTA, CDR2 FQGNSA. This CDR3 spans 13 amino acids. CDR3 DNA: TGTGCCAGCAGCTTCGGGGGTTCCAACGAGCAGTACTTC. Translated, it gives CASSFGGSNEQYF.

CDR3 DNA sequence: TGTGCCAGCAGTTCCCCCGGGGGGGTCCACAATGAGCAGTTCTTC. Protein: CASSSPGGVHNEQFF. The rearrangement uses TRBV28 and TRBJ2-1, with 8 nucleotides matching TRBD2. The germline V gene has CDR1 MDHEN and CDR2 SYDVKM. The CDR3 loop spans 15 amino acids. J was trimmed by 5 bases and V by 4 bases; bases with no gene match: 7. The entire variable domain, with the rest obtained from reference TRBV28 and TRBJ2-1, is as follows: DVKVTQSSRYLVKRTGEKVFLECVQDMDHENMFWYRQDPGLGLRLIYFSYDVKMKEKGDIPEGYSVSREKKERFSLILESASTNQTSMYLCASSSPGGVHNEQFFGPGTRLTVL.

The J gene is TRBJ2-4, the V gene TRBV24-1, with 9 nucleotides matching TRBD2. CDR3 size: 18 residues. V was clipped by 9 bases and J by 0 bases; unmatched bases: 14. CDR1 is KGHDR and CDR2 is SFDVKD in the germline V gene. In nucleotides, the CDR3 is TGTGCCACCGACACGGAGCGGGAGGTCCTCACAGCCAAAAACATTCAGTACTTC. Translating it yields CATDTEREVLTAKNIQYF.

The chain uses TRBV6-2 or TRBV6-3 and TRBJ1-2; D is unclear. This CDR3 region has 13 residues. The germline gives CDR1 MNHEY, CDR2 SVGEGT. Trimming took 8 bases from V and 6 from J, leaving 16 bases between them. In nucleotides, the CDR3 is TGTGCCAGCCTCGCCCTTGGGCGGGATGGCTACACCTTC. Translating it yields CASLALGRDGYTF.

The DNA of the CDR3 is TGTGCCAGTACCACAGCGAACACCGGGGAGCTGTTTTTT. Its translation is CASTTANTGELFF. V gene TRBV19 combines with J gene TRBJ2-2, with unresolved D. This CDR3 region has 13 residues. Trimming pared 7 bases from V and 0 bases from J, leaving 6 bases between. CDR1 is LNHDA, CDR2 SQIVND, per germline (reference sequence). The full variable domain, in which reference TRBV19 and TRBJ2-2 provide the parts outside the CDR3, is DGGITQSPKYLFRKEGQNVTLSCEQNLNHDAMYWYRQDPGQGLRLIYYSQIVNDFQKGDIAEGYSVSREKKESFPLTVTSAQKNPTAFYLCASTTANTGELFFGEGSRLTVL.

The chain combines TRBV6-1 with TRBJ2-5; D remains ambiguous. There are 14 residues in the CDR3. V was clipped by 5 bases and J by 1 base, with 11 bases between them. Germline V lookup: CDR1 MNHNS, CDR2 SASEGT. CDR3 coding DNA: TGTGCCAGCAGTACACAAGAGACCCAAGAGACCCAGTACTTC. Translation gives CASSTQETQETQYF.

This clonotype was counted a few times. The chain has TRBV6-5 and TRBJ2-1; D gene ambiguous. This CDR3 has 15 amino acids. The V end lost 4 bases, the J end lost 0 bases, and 10 bases lay between the germline ends. CDR1 and CDR2 (germline): MNHEY, SVGAGI. The DNA for the CDR3 is TGTGCCAGCAGTTTGACGTCGAGCTCCTACAATGAGCAGTTCTTC. Protein product: CASSLTSSSYNEQFF.

The chain is built from TRBV29-1 and TRBJ1-1, with D maybe TRBD1 (6 bases). The CDR3 extends over 13 amino acids. Germline V gives CDR1 SQVTM, CDR2 ANQGSEA. V lost 4 bases and J 2 bases, leaving 11 bases between the germline ends. For the CDR3, the DNA is TGCAGCGTTGCGGTACAGGGAAACACTGAAGCTTTCTTT. It codes for CSVAVQGNTEAFF.

In its sample, this clonotype was seen a few times. The J gene is TRBJ2-1, the V gene TRBV4-3; D ambiguous. Trimming left V 1 base short and J 7 bases short, with 14 bases between. CDR1 is LGHNA, CDR2 YSLEER, per germline. The CDR3 extends over 15 amino acids. The CDR3 region is CASSQGLLVANEQFF. The CDR3 nucleotides read TGCGCCAGCAGCCAAGGCCTTCTAGTTGCAAATGAGCAGTTCTTC.

The CDR3 nucleotides read TGTGCCAGCAGTTCTCCCGGGACAGGGAAGAGCGAGCAGTACTTC. Residues: CASSSPGTGKSEQYF. This chain connects TRBV6-5 to TRBJ2-7, with 9 bases that match TRBD1. The V and J ends lost 4 bases and 6 bases, in that order; junction bases with no gene match: 10. From germline, CDR1 is MNHEY and CDR2 SVGAGI. The length of the CDR3 is 15 residues.

This sequence joins TRBV19 and TRBJ2-7; TRBD1 matches at 8 bases. CDR1 and CDR2 (germline): LNHDA, SQIVND (reference sequence). The CDR3 has 15 amino acids. The V and J ends lost 8 bases and 4 bases, in that order; junction bases with no gene match: 13. Here the CDR3 DNA reads TGTGCCAGTTCGGACGCAGGGGGCGCGGGGTACGAGCAGTACTTC. It translates to CASSDAGGAGYEQYF.

V gene TRBV19 combines with J gene TRBJ1-5; possibly TRBD1 for D (6 bases). Deletions cut 5 bases from V and 9 bases from J, with 17 bases between. The CDR3 loop spans 14 amino acids. From germline, CDR1 is LNHDA and CDR2 SQIVND (reference sequence). This chain's CDR3 is CASSGGGGGMPQHF. CDR3 DNA: TGTGCCAGTAGTGGTGGAGGGGGGGGAATGCCCCAGCATTTT.

The chain has TRBV20-1 and TRBJ2-1; 12 nucleotides match TRBD2. Germline values: CDR1 DFQATT, CDR2 SNEGSKA (reference sequence). J lost 7 bases, V lost 5 bases, and 9 bases had no gene match. The CDR3 contains 15 residues. CDR3 in amino acids: CSAADAGTSGNEQFF. CDR3 coding DNA: TGCAGTGCTGCGGACGCGGGGACTAGCGGGAATGAGCAGTTCTTC.

This clonotype is a singleton in its sample. The V call is TRBV2, the J call TRBJ2-7; the D is unclear. V was shortened by 4 bases and J by 3 bases, with 13 bases between the two germline ends. This CDR3 contains 14 residues. The V gene's germline CDR1 is SNHLY and CDR2 FYNNEI. Written as DNA, the CDR3 is TGTGCCAGCAGTGCCCCCCTAGAAGGCTACGAGCAGTACTTC. Translation gives CASSAPLEGYEQYF. Using reference TRBV2 and TRBJ2-7 for the parts outside the CDR3, the full variable domain is EPEVTQTPSHQVTQMGQEVILRCVPISNHLYFYWYRQILGQKVEFLVSFYNNEISEKSEIFDDQFSVERPDGSNFTLKIRSTKLEDSAMYFCASSAPLEGYEQYFGPGTRLTVT.

This clonotype is deemed medium-sized. The V call is TRBV10-3, the J call TRBJ1-5; 7 bases agree with TRBD1. The CDR3 totals 13 residues. The junction had 2 bases not matched to a gene; V was cut back by 9 bases and J by 0 bases. The germline gives CDR1 ENHRY, CDR2 SYGVKD. The CDR3 bases are TGTGCCATTGGGACAGATAGCAATCAGCCCCAGCATTTT. Protein sequence: CAIGTDSNQPQHF.

The table lists this clonotype with a few counts. The chain carries TRBV20-1 and TRBJ1-5; 7 bases are shared with TRBD1. The CDR3 length is 16 residues. Trimming at V came to 1 base and at J to 0 bases, leaving 6 bases not matched to a gene. The germline CDR1 and CDR2 sequences are DFQATT and SNEGSKA (reference sequence). The CDR3 loop reads CSARVRGHPSNQPQHF. CDR3 DNA: TGCAGTGCTAGAGTGAGGGGGCACCCTAGCAATCAGCCCCAGCATTTT.

This clonotype was counted between two and nine times. The chain combines TRBV7-2 with TRBJ1-5, with D tentatively TRBD1 (6 bases). V gave up 4 bases and J gave up 7 bases, with 14 bases separating them. CDR1 SGHTA and CDR2 FQGNSA come from the germline V gene. This CDR3 is 14 amino acids long. The CDR3 is CASSSLDSGQPQHF. The CDR3 nucleotides are TGTGCCAGCAGCTCCTTGGACAGCGGCCAGCCCCAGCATTTT. The full variable domain, in which reference TRBV7-2 and TRBJ1-5 provide the parts outside the CDR3, is GAGVSQSPSNKVTEKGKDVELRCDPISGHTALYWYRQSLGQGLEFLIYFQGNSAPDKSGLPSDRFSAERTGGSVSTLTIQRTQQEDSAVYLCASSSLDSGQPQHFGDGTRLSIL.

The chain recombines TRBV28 with TRBJ2-3, with D perhaps matching TRBD2 (6 bases). CDR1 and CDR2 from the germline V gene are MDHEN and SYDVKM. This CDR3 comprises 14 residues. The ends were cut back, 3 bases at V and 1 base at J, with 8 bases in the middle. CDR3 nucleotide sequence: TGTGCCAGCAGTTTTGGGGAGGGCACAGATACGCAGTATTTT. Its protein product is CASSFGEGTDTQYF.

A few counts support this clonotype. V is TRBV28 and J is TRBJ2-7; D is ambiguous. V lost 0 bases to trimming and J lost 6 bases, with 6 bases between them. In germline, CDR1 is MDHEN, CDR2 SYDVKM. This CDR3 is built from 12 residues. CDR3 sequence: CASSLWVSEQYF. In nucleotides, the CDR3 is TGTGCCAGCAGTTTATGGGTCTCCGAGCAGTACTTC.

A few counts support this clonotype. The chain is built from TRBV19 and TRBJ1-1, with 8 positions matching TRBD1. Looked up from germline, CDR1 is LNHDA and CDR2 is SQIVND (reference sequence). This CDR3 region has 14 residues. After removal of 5 bases from V and 4 bases from J, the junction contained 6 bases not matched to a gene. The CDR3 is CASSLRGRLTEAFF. CDR3 coding DNA: TGTGCCAGTAGTCTCAGGGGGCGCCTCACTGAAGCTTTCTTT.

The V call is TRBV28, the J call TRBJ2-7, with a possible D match to TRBD1 (7 bases). V was clipped by 4 bases and J by 2 bases, with 15 bases between them. CDR3 length equals 15 residues. Per the germline V gene, CDR1 is MDHEN and CDR2 is SYDVKM. The CDR3 DNA reads TGTGCCAGCAGTTGGGCGGGACAGCTCCCCTACGAGCAGTACTTC. As protein: CASSWAGQLPYEQYF.

This clonotype was observed a handful of times. V and J are TRBV18 and TRBJ2-7, with D possibly matching TRBD2 (5 bases). The CDR3 is 14 residues long. Germline V gene sequence: CDR1 KGHSH, CDR2 LQKENI. V shed 2 bases and J shed 0 bases, with 8 bases lying between them. CDR3 bases: TGTGCCAGCTCACCAGAGGGTATCTCCTACGAGCAGTACTTC. This gives the protein CASSPEGISYEQYF.